This T cell receptor beta chain is drawn from a study of T cell responses to AZD1222 COVID-19 vaccine. Study-wide results and limits: White British people made up most donors, females outnumbered males, and clonal diversity was possibly underestimated. Seropositive status at baseline applied to only five or six AZD1222 recipients.

The data were produced by immunoSEQ multiplex PCR, yet TCRdb's version contains in-frame clones alone and is incomplete. The sample holds around 110,000 clones, 90% to 95% seen once. In the case of this clone: As yet, its antigen is unknown.

The CDR3 sequence is 13 residues long. The V end lost 6 bases, the J end lost 1 base, and 9 bases lay between the germline ends. Germline assignment: CDR1 MNHEY and CDR2 SVGAGI. This rearrangement joins TRBV6-5 to TRBJ1-1, with D tentatively TRBD1 (5 bases). The sequencing here drew on peripheral blood, taken on day 0 of AZD1222 vaccination. This clonotype was obtained from an adult in good health. This CDR3 reads CASRQGRNTEAFF. CDR3 sequence (DNA): TGTGCCAGCAGGCAGGGACGGAACACTGAAGCTTTCTTT.